This record covers a single TCR beta chain. No antigen is known for it. This record comes from a study of identical twins. General study findings and limits: Out-of-frame TCR alpha sharing observed in monozygotic twins exceeded model estimates. A lower insertion count was a feature of abundant cord blood beta clonotypes, with no such feature in memory repertoires. Among beta out-of-frame sequences, excess sharing between twins appeared weaker.

The CDR3 has 15 residues. V lost 3 bases to trimming and J lost 2 bases, with 12 bases between them. Germline V gene sequence: CDR1 MNHEY, CDR2 SMNVEV (reference sequence). Template switching introduced a universal primer site, and the cDNA bore unique molecular identifiers. A single record per CDR3 protein comes from TCRdb applying MiXCR to the 5' RACE reads. The sample gives more than 1.5 million distinct CDR3 sequences, about 30% of which show up once; about 0.27% is in the top ten. Sequenced: cord blood. The chain combines TRBV27 with TRBJ2-3; D remains ambiguous. This TCR was sampled from a newborn girl in good health. CDR3: CASSLLAAFTDTQYF. The CDR3 DNA is TGTGCCAGCAGTTTGTTGGCAGCTTTCACAGATACGCAGTATTTT.